This TCR beta chain was sequenced in a study of T cells after yellow fever vaccination. Study outcomes and limitations: Although most clonotypes did not, a small share appeared in both CD4 and CD8 compartments. Though weaker, the secondary response peaked faster, on day 5 versus 15. A large majority of primary-vaccination clones showed up again after the booster (96% CD4, 85% to 90% CD8).

TCR cDNA was made by 5'RACE template switching, adding a universal primer site and UMIs. TCRdb re-called the 5' RACE reads through MiXCR, storing one row per CDR3 protein. The table has 500,000 to 650,000 distinct CDR3 sequences, about 17% seen once. This clonotype showed up just a few times. Antigen unknown. Sample: PBMCs, taken around 5 days after the first yellow fever vaccination. This clonotype was obtained from a man aged 18 to 30 who received the YFV17D yellow fever vaccine.

The CDR3 DNA follows: TGTGCCAGCAGCCGATCAGGGGCGAGTGAAGCTTTCTTT. Translating gives CASSRSGASEAFF. The J gene is TRBJ1-1, the V gene TRBV7-6, with D possibly TRBD1 on 6 matching bases. V lost 5 bases to trimming and J lost 7 bases, with 14 bases between them. The CDR3 is 13 amino acids. Germline-derived CDR1 and CDR2 are SGHVS and FNYEAQ.